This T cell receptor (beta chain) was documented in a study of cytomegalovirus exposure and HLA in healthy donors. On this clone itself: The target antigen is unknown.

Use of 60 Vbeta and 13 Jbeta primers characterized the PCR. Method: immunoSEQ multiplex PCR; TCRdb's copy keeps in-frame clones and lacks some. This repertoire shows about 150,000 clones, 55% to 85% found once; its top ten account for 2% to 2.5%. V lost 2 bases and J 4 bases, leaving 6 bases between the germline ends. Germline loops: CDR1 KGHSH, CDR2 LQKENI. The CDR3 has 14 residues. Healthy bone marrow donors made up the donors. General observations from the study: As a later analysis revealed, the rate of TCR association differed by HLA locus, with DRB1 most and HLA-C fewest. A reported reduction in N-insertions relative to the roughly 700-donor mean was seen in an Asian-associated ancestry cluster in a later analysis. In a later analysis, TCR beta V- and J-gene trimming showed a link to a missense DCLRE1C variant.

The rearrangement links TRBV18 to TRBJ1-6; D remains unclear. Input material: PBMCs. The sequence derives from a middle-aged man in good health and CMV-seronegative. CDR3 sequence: CASSPGLYNSPLHF. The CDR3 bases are TGTGCCAGCTCACCAGGACTGTATAATTCACCCCTCCACTTT.